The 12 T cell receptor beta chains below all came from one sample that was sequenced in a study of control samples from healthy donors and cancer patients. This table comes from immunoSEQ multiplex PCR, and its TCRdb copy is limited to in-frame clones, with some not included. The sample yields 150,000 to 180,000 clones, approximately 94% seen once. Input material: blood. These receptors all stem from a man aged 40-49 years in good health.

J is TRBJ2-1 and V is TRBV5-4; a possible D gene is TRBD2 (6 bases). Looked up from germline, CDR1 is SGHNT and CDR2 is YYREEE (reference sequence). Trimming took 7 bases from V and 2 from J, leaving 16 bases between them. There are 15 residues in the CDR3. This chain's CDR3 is CASSAAGKTYNEQFF. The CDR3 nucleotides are TGTGCCAGCTCGGCGGCGGGAAAAACCTACAATGAGCAGTTCTTC. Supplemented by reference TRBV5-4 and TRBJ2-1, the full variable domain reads ETGVTQSPTHLIKTRGQQVTLRCSSQSGHNTVSWYQQALGQGPQFIFQYYREEENGRGNFPPRFSGLQFPNYSSELNVNALELDDSALYLCASSAAGKTYNEQFFGPGTRLTVL.

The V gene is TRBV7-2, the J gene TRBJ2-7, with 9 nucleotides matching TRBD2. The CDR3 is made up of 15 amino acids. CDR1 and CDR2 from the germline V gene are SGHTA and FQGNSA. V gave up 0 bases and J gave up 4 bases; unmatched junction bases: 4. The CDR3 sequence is CASSLASSGAYEQYF. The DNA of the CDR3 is TGTGCCAGCAGCTTAGCGTCTAGCGGGGCTTACGAGCAGTACTTC.

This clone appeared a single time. In nucleotides, the CDR3 is TGTGCCAGCAGTTCTCGGACTGAAGCTTTCTTT. This encodes CASSSRTEAFF. The rearrangement uses TRBV28 and TRBJ1-1; unclear D gene. The CDR3 spans 11 residues. Germline lookup yields CDR1 MDHEN and CDR2 SYDVKM. Trimming pared 4 bases from V and 5 bases from J, leaving 5 bases between.

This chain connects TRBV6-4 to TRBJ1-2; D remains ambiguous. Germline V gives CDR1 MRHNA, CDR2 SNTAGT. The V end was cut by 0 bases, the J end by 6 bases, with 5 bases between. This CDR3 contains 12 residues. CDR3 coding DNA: TGTGCCAGCAGTGACTCTTCCCATGGCTACACCTTC. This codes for CASSDSSHGYTF.

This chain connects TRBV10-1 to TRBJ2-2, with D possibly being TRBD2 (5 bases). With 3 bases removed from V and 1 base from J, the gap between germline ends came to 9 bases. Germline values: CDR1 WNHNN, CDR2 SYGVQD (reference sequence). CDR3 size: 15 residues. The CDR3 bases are TGCGCCAGCAGTGAACGGGGTTTGAACACCGGGGAGCTGTTTTTT. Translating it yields CASSERGLNTGELFF.

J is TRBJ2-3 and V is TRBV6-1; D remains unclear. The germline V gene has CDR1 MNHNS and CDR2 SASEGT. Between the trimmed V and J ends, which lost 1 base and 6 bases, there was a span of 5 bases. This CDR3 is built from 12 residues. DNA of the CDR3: TGTGCCAGCAGTGAAGAAGGGGATACGCAGTATTTT. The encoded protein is CASSEEGDTQYF.

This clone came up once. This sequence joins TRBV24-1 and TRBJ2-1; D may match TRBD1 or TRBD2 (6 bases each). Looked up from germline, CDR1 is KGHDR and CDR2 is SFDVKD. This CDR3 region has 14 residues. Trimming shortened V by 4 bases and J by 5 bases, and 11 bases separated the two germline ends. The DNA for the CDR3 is TGTGCCACCAGTGACCTCGGGGGCGACAATGAGCAGTTCTTC. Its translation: CATSDLGGDNEQFF.

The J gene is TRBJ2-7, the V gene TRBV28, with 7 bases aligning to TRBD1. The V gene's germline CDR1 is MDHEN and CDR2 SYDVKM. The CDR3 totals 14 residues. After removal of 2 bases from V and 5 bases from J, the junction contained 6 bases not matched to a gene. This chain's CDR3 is CASSLRQGVHEQYF. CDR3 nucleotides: TGTGCCAGCAGTTTAAGGCAGGGGGTCCACGAGCAGTACTTC.

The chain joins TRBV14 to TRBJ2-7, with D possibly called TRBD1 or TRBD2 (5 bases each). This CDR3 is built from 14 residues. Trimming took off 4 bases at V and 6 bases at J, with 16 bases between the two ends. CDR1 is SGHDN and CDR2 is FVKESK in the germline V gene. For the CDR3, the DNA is TGTGCCAGCAGCCCGGGGCTAGCAGGAGGCGAGCAGTACTTC. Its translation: CASSPGLAGGEQYF.

The CDR3 loop reads CASSLGDRAPGELFF. The CDR3 DNA sequence: TGCGCCAGCAGCTTGGGTGACAGGGCTCCCGGGGAGCTGTTTTTT. V gene TRBV5-1 combines with J gene TRBJ2-2; 7 positions match TRBD1. The J segment lost 6 bases and the V segment lost 0 bases, leaving 5 bases of the junction unmatched. There are 15 residues in the CDR3. Germline CDR1 reads SGHRS; CDR2 reads YFSETQ.

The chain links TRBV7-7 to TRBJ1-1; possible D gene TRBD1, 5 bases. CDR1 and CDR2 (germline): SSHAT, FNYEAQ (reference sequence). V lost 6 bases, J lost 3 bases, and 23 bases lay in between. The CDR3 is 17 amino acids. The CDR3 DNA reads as TGTGCCAGCAGTGATAACCAAGGACACTCTGTCGACACTGAAGCTTTCTTT. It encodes CASSDNQGHSVDTEAFF.

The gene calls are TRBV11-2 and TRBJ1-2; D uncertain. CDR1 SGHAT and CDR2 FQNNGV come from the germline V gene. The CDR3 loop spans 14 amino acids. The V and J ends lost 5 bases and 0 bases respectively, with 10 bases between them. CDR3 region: CASSRPPTNYGYTF. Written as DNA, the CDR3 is TGTGCCAGCAGCCGCCCACCAACTAACTATGGCTACACCTTC.